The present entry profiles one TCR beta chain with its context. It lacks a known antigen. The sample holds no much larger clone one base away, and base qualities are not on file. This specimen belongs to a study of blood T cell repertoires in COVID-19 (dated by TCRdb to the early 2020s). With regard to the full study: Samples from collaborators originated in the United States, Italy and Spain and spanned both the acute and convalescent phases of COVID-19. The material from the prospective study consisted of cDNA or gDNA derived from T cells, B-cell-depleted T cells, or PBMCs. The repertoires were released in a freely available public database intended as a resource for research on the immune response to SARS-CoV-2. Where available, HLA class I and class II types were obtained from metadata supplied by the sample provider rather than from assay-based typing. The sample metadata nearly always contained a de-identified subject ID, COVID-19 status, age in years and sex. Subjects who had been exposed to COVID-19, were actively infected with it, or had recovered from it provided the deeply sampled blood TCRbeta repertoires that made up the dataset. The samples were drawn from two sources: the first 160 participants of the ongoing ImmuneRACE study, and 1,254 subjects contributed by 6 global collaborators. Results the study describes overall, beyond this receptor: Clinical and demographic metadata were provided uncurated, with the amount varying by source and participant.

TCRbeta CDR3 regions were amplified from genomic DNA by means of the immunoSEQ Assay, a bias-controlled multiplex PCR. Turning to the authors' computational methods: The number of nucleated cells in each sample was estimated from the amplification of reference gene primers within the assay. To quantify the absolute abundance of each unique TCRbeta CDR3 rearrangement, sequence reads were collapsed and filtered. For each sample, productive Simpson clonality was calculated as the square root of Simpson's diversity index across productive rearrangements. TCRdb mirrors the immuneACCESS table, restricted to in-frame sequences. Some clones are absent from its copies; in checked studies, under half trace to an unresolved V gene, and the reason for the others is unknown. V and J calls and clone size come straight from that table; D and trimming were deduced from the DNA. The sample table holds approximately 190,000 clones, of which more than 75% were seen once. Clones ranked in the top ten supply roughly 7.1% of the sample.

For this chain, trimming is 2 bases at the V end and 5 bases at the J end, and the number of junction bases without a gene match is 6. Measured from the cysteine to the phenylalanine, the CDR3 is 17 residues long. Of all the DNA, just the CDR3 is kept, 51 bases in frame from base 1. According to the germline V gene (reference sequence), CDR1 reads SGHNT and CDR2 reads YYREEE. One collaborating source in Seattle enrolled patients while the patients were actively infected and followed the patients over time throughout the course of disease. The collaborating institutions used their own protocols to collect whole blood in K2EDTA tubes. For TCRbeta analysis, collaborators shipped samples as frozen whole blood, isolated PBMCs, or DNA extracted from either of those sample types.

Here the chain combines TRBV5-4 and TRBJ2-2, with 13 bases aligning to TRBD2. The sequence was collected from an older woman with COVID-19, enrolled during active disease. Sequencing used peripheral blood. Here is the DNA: TGTGCCAGCAGCTTCCGGACTAGCGGGAGTCCTACCGGGGAGCTGTTTTTT. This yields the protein CASSFRTSGSPTGELFF.